This TCR beta chain is from a study of T cells in Graves' hyperthyroidism and ophthalmopathy (dated by TCRdb to between 2017 and 2020). For the wider study: Peripheral blood samples were taken at the time of initial diagnosis, prior to any treatment. Prospective prediction of ophthalmopathy was tested in an independent validation cohort of some 20 hyperthyroidism patients and 15 to 17 patients who later progressed to ophthalmopathy. In several Graves' hyperthyroidism patients, the study also compared T-cell repertoires from thyroid tissue with T-cell repertoires from blood. According to the paper, TCR Vbeta CDR3 sequencing was carried out on more than 120 peripheral blood samples, which came from around 43 ophthalmopathy, fewer than 80 hyperthyroidism and approximately 17 progressor patients. After sampling, hyperthyroidism patients received methimazole starting at 30 mg daily, and ophthalmopathy patients received high-dose intravenous methylprednisolone. To identify distinguishing TCR V-J signatures, a discovery cohort of 95 to 100 patients was used, comprising 40 to 45 with Graves' ophthalmopathy and 57 with stable Graves' hyperthyroidism. The 75 to 100 discovery patients were randomly split 7:3 into training and test sets.

To note about this clonotype: Its binding antigen is unknown. Nothing much larger sits one base from this clone, and base qualities are not available.

Between the V and J ends, shortened by 2 bases and 0 bases respectively, the junction contains 7 bases. Measured from the cysteine to the phenylalanine, the CDR3 is 14 residues long. Left in the record is the CDR3 DNA by itself, 42 bases read in frame from the first base. Looking up the germline V gene yields CDR1 MNHEY and CDR2 SVGAGI. Study-level results and caveats: Most expanded thyroid clonotypes (frequency above 0.001) were also detected in blood, a finding suggesting that blood repertoires may reflect thyroid immune responses. In validation, the model predicted progression to ophthalmopathy with around 71% sensitivity and around 72% specificity, a median of 6.5 months before onset. In cross-validation, a model built on a 13 V-J signature told ophthalmopathy apart from stable hyperthyroidism with under 90% sensitivity and around 84% specificity, and in testing the same model reached 80%/75%. Sample size was not statistically predetermined, and blinding of investigators to group allocation was not performed.

Graves' hyperthyroidism was defined as stable when no progression to ophthalmopathy occurred over 18 months of follow-up. Hyperthyroidism patients were newly diagnosed, had a disease duration of under 2 months, and were aged 18 to 65 years. Any patient with an uncontrolled infection, another autoimmune disease, pregnancy or lactation was excluded. Diagnoses were based on clinical symptoms, serum thyroxine and TRAb, thyroid ultrasound and orbital computed tomography. PBMCs were separated from roughly 10 ml of fresh peripheral blood using Ficoll-Paque density gradient centrifugation. Total RNA was extracted with Trizol reagent, and quality was checked on an Agilent 2100 Bioanalyzer. Amplification of TCR beta CDR3 regions was carried out from RNA transcripts. A first-round RT-PCR of the TCR CDR3 used the HTBI primer set with the Qiagen OneStep RT-PCR kit. The libraries were constructed in a second round of multiplex PCR and then size-selected and purified. Libraries were sequenced paired-end with 100 bp reads on an Illumina HiSeq2000. On the authors' methods: SOAPnuke was used to process the raw data, throwing out any read that contained adapters or uncalled bases, had a mean Phred below 15, or lacked an exact constant-primer or identifier match. High-quality paired reads were merged using COPE v1.2.5, and each unique nucleotide sequence was defined as a clonotype. Clonotypes were aligned to IMGT TRBV, TRBD and TRBJ reference segments using MiTCR v1.1. Only V-J combinations with frequency above 0.0001, covering about 99% of repertoires, were analysed. A TCS score was defined as the ratio between F50 (clonal expansion) and ExV (chaos), using BLOSUM62-based TCRdist between CDR3 peptides within each V-J. Welch's t-statistics and random forest reduced roughly 540 V-J features to some 14, which were used in a naive Bayes classifier (R e1071). TCRdb took the public reads, trimmed them with fastp at Q25, ran MiXCR for clone calling and kept in-frame beta chains. Every CDR3 protein is listed once, alongside the most common genes and DNA of its rows. What appears here as the V and J calls and clone size reflects TCRdb's work, not the paper's. A total of about 480,000 distinct CDR3 sequences appear in this sample, roughly an eighth of them only once. Of the sample, around a sixth is held by the ten largest clones.

The origin of this receptor is a woman between 18 and 29 years old with Graves' hyperthyroidism. The chain is assembled from TRBV6-5 and TRBJ1-1; the D gene is not confidently resolved. Sequenced sample: blood. The DNA sequence follows: TGTGCCAGCAGTTACGCAGAAGTGAACACTGAAGCTTTCTTT. Translated, this gives CASSYAEVNTEAFF.